Listed here are 23 T cell receptor beta chains from one sample, sequenced in a study of cytomegalovirus exposure and HLA in healthy donors. With 60 Vbeta and 13 Jbeta primers, the PCR was carried out. Sequencing was performed with immunoSEQ multiplex PCR; in TCRdb, only in-frame clones are kept and a portion is missing. The top ten hold around 0.54% of the sample, which has approximately 140,000 clones, 88% seen once. The specimen was PBMCs. These receptor sequences come from a woman in her thirties or forties in good health and CMV-seronegative.

This clone appeared a single time. V is TRBV5-1 and J is TRBJ2-2, with 7 bases identical to TRBD2. J lost 3 bases, V lost 5 bases, and 4 bases had no gene match. CDR1 and CDR2 (germline): SGHRS, YFSETQ. The CDR3 consists of 14 residues. The CDR3 DNA reads as TGCGCCAGCAGTTGGGAGGGCGACACCGGGGAGCTGTTTTTT. It yields the protein CASSWEGDTGELFF. The full variable domain, completed using reference TRBV5-1 and TRBJ2-2, is KAGVTQTPRYLIKTRGQQVTLSCSPISGHRSVSWYQQTPGQGLQFLFEYFSETQRNKGNFPGRFSGRQFSNSRSEMNVSTLELGDSALYLCASSWEGDTGELFFGEGSRLTVL.

This clone was seen just once. The chain links TRBV5-5 to TRBJ2-1; TRBD2 matches 13 bases. V gave up 4 bases and J gave up 10 bases; unmatched junction bases: 11. The CDR3 extends over 16 amino acids. The germline V gene encodes CDR1 SGHKS and CDR2 YYEKEE (reference sequence). CDR3 in DNA: TGTGCCAGCAGCGATCGACTAGCGGGAGGAGTCGGCGAGCAGTTCTTC. It yields the protein CASSDRLAGGVGEQFF.

Here the CDR3 DNA reads TGTGCCATCAGTGACTTGACAGGGAGGACTGAAGCTTTCTTT. Protein: CAISDLTGRTEAFF. The chain recombines TRBV10-3 with TRBJ1-1; 7 nucleotides align to TRBD1. CDR3 length: 14 residues. V shed 3 bases and J 5 bases; nucleotides not matched to a gene: 6. Germline CDR1 and CDR2: ENHRY and SYGVKD.

The rearrangement uses TRBV6-1 and TRBJ2-3; 11 nucleotides match TRBD2. V dropped 5 bases and J dropped 5; count of bases not matched to a gene: 6. The CDR3 spans 15 residues. Germline CDR1 is MNHNS and CDR2 is SASEGT. The CDR3 nucleotides read TGTGCCAGCAGTTTACTAGCGGGAGTGGTAGATACGCAGTATTTT. Translating gives CASSLLAGVVDTQYF.

This clone occurred once. This chain links TRBV28 with TRBJ2-3, with D possibly matching TRBD2 (6 bases). V was cut by 6 bases and J by 0 bases, with 19 bases left in between. The V gene's germline CDR1 is MDHEN and CDR2 SYDVKM. The CDR3 is 17 residues long. CDR3 loop: CASRIGFSGVSTDTQYF. The CDR3 coding sequence is TGTGCCAGCAGAATTGGGTTCTCGGGAGTAAGCACAGATACGCAGTATTTT.

CDR3 nucleotide sequence: TGTGCCAGCAGCTTAAGTAACGCCCTACTCTACGAGCAGTACTTC. Protein: CASSLSNALLYEQYF. The J gene is TRBJ2-7, the V gene TRBV7-9; D is unresolved. This CDR3 region has 15 residues. Germline V CDR1 and CDR2: SEHNR, FQNEAQ (reference sequence). V was cut by 2 bases and J by 3 bases, with 14 bases left in between.

The chain links TRBV28 to TRBJ2-7; TRBD1 matches at 9 bases. CDR1 MDHEN and CDR2 SYDVKM come from the germline V gene. The CDR3 is 13 amino acids. The junction had 3 bases not matched to a gene; V was cut back by 5 bases and J by 4 bases. Here the CDR3 reads CASSPDRGYEQYF. The CDR3 region has the DNA TGTGCCAGCAGTCCCGACAGGGGGTACGAGCAGTACTTC.

The chain links TRBV6-6 to TRBJ2-5; unclear D gene. CDR3 size: 16 residues. V was shortened by 0 bases and J by 4 bases, with 15 bases between the two germline ends. Germline CDR1 MNHNY, CDR2 SVGAGI (reference sequence). CDR3 sequence (DNA): TGTGCCAGCAGTTACTCTCCGCTGGAGTGGGTAGAGACCCAGTACTTC. Translation gives CASSYSPLEWVETQYF.

The rearrangement joins TRBV19 to TRBJ1-2; D perhaps matches TRBD1 (5 bases). Trimming removed 9 bases at V and 4 bases at J, with 12 bases between. This CDR3 has 12 amino acids. CDR1 is LNHDA, CDR2 SQIVND, per germline (reference sequence). The CDR3 sequence is CASTPGLYGYTF. The CDR3 nucleotides read TGTGCCAGCACACCGGGACTCTATGGCTACACCTTC.

This clone appeared once. The chain combines TRBV5-1 with TRBJ2-7, with TRBD2 as a possible D gene (7 bases). CDR3 length: 17 amino acids. Germline CDR1 SGHRS, CDR2 YFSETQ. Between the trimmed V and J ends, which lost 4 bases and 3 bases, there was a span of 23 bases. This CDR3 is CASSLGGAGAADYEQYF. CDR3 DNA: TGCGCCAGCAGCCTCGGGGGCGCGGGGGCGGCGGACTACGAGCAGTACTTC.

CDR3 sequence: CASSKRVGGGHQPQHF. CDR3 sequence (DNA): TGTGCCAGCAGCAAGAGGGTAGGGGGCGGCCATCAGCCCCAGCATTTT. The chain couples TRBV21-1 to TRBJ1-5; the table's TRBD1 call for D was not verified on the DNA. TRBV21-1 is termed a pseudogene. The CDR3 runs to 16 residues.

This sequence joins TRBV7-2 and TRBJ2-3; D is possibly TRBD2 (6 bases). Germline V gene data show CDR1 as SGHTA and CDR2 as FQGNSA. V was pared by 5 bases and J by 4 bases, with 13 bases between. CDR3 length equals 14 residues. The DNA for the CDR3 is TGTGCCAGCAGCCCCCACTGGGGGGCAGATACGCAGTATTTT. Translation gives CASSPHWGADTQYF.

This chain uses TRBV28 with TRBJ1-2; D may be TRBD1 (5 bases). V was cut by 7 bases and J by 4 bases, with 10 bases left in between. The V gene's germline CDR1 is MDHEN and CDR2 SYDVKM. The CDR3 is made up of 12 amino acids. CDR3 amino acids: CASKQAAYGYTF. The DNA of the CDR3 is TGTGCCAGCAAACAGGCGGCCTATGGCTACACCTTC.

This clone occurred once. The chain uses TRBV5-1 and TRBJ1-1, with D maybe TRBD1 (5 bases). The CDR3 has 13 residues. CDR1 and CDR2 from the germline V gene are SGHRS and YFSETQ. V lost 4 bases and J lost 1, with 8 bases in between. The CDR3 bases are TGCGCCAGCAGCGAGCAGGGGAACACTGAAGCTTTCTTT. Its translation is CASSEQGNTEAFF. Full variable domain (remainder filled in from reference TRBV5-1 and TRBJ1-1): KAGVTQTPRYLIKTRGQQVTLSCSPISGHRSVSWYQQTPGQGLQFLFEYFSETQRNKGNFPGRFSGRQFSNSRSEMNVSTLELGDSALYLCASSEQGNTEAFFGQGTRLTVV.

The chain combines TRBV6-6 with TRBJ2-1; D gene unclear. The CDR3 has 14 residues. In germline, CDR1 is MNHNY, CDR2 SVGAGI (reference sequence). Trimming took off 0 bases at V and 6 bases at J, with 9 bases between the two ends. CDR3 sequence reads: CASSYSIGLNEQFF. CDR3 DNA sequence: TGTGCCAGCAGTTACTCGATTGGCCTCAATGAGCAGTTCTTC.

This chain joins TRBV30 and TRBJ1-4; D is unclear. Germline loops: CDR1 GTSNPN, CDR2 SVGIG (reference sequence). V was shortened by 0 bases and J by 3 bases, with 11 bases between the two germline ends. The CDR3 sequence is 15 residues long. The CDR3 is CAWSVLGEANEKLFF. CDR3 nucleotides: TGTGCCTGGAGTGTACTTGGGGAGGCTAATGAAAAACTGTTTTTT.

V usage is TRBV6-5 and J usage is TRBJ2-4; 8 bases are a match to TRBD2. The CDR3 contains 12 residues. J lost 8 bases, V lost 6 bases, and 3 bases had no gene match. Germline CDR1 is MNHEY and CDR2 is SVGAGI. CDR3 coding DNA: TGTGCCAGCAGGGATAGCGGGGACATTCAGTACTTC. As protein: CASRDSGDIQYF.

The rearrangement uses TRBV5-1 and TRBJ2-5, with 8 positions matching TRBD2. Trimming took 3 bases from V and 5 from J; bases not matched to a gene: 9. Germline-derived CDR1 and CDR2 are SGHRS and YFSETQ. The CDR3 length is 15 residues. The CDR3 DNA reads TGCGCCAGCAGCTGGGCTAGCGGGCTAGGGGAGACCCAGTACTTC. Amino acids: CASSWASGLGETQYF. Filled out from reference TRBV5-1 and TRBJ2-5, the complete variable domain reads KAGVTQTPRYLIKTRGQQVTLSCSPISGHRSVSWYQQTPGQGLQFLFEYFSETQRNKGNFPGRFSGRQFSNSRSEMNVSTLELGDSALYLCASSWASGLGETQYFGPGTRLLVL.

This chain connects TRBV19 to TRBJ1-2; a weak D match, TRBD1 (5 bases). Germline loops: CDR1 LNHDA, CDR2 SQIVND (reference sequence). The CDR3 has 13 residues. Trimming removed 4 bases from V and 2 bases from J, with 8 bases in between. The CDR3 reads CASSSRENYGYTF. The CDR3, as DNA: TGTGCCAGTAGTAGCAGGGAAAACTATGGCTACACCTTC.

This clone was counted a single time. The gene calls are TRBV9 and TRBJ2-7, with 14 nucleotides matching TRBD2. The CDR3 has 16 amino acids. J was trimmed by 2 bases and V by 0 bases; bases with no gene match: 1. Germline CDR1 is SGDLS and CDR2 is YYNGEE. The CDR3 DNA follows: TGTGCCAGCAGCGTAGGACTAGCGGGAGGGCCCTACGAGCAGTACTTC. It encodes CASSVGLAGGPYEQYF. Combining the CDR3 with reference TRBV9 and TRBJ2-7 gives the whole variable domain DSGVTQTPKHLITATGQRVTLRCSPRSGDLSVYWYQQSLDQGLQFLIQYYNGEERAKGNILERFSAQQFPDLHSELNLSSLELGDSALYFCASSVGLAGGPYEQYFGPGTRLTVT.

V is TRBV4-1 and J is TRBJ2-1; no reliable D call. The CDR3 totals 16 residues. V was trimmed by 4 bases and J by 3 bases, leaving 16 bases between them. Germline-derived CDR1 and CDR2 are MGHRA and YSYEKL. Here the CDR3 reads CASSPIYSTYYNEQFF. CDR3 nucleotide sequence: TGCGCCAGCAGCCCCATTTACAGCACTTACTACAATGAGCAGTTCTTC.

The chain has TRBV19 and TRBJ1-2, with D uncertain. CDR1 is LNHDA and CDR2 is SQIVND in the germline V gene (reference sequence). The CDR3 length is 15 residues. Trimming left V 1 base short and J 7 bases short, with 16 bases between. In DNA form, the CDR3 reads TGTGCCAGTAGTATAGTGGGCAGAGCTCCTCCTGGCTACACCTTC. Its translation: CASSIVGRAPPGYTF.

This clone appeared a single time. J is TRBJ2-4 and V is TRBV27, with 9 positions matching TRBD1. The CDR3 covers 15 residues. Germline loops: CDR1 MNHEY, CDR2 SMNVEV (reference sequence). V was pared by 8 bases and J by 7 bases, with 12 bases of the junction left unmatched. The CDR3: CASARGQGWGNIQYF. CDR3 nucleotide sequence: TGTGCCAGCGCCCGGGGACAGGGCTGGGGGAACATTCAGTACTTC.